A single sample gave rise to the 21 T cell receptor beta chains below, sequenced in a study of blood T cell repertoires in COVID-19 (dated by TCRdb to the early 2020s). Library preparation used the immunoSEQ multiplex PCR assay. TCRdb took over this immuneACCESS table, retaining in-frame rearrangements with V and J assigned. Such tables are incomplete; in checked studies, under half of the missing clones stem from an unresolved V gene, and the remainder is unexplained. The sample has more than 300,000 clones on record, around 91% of them singletons. Clones ranked in the top ten supply about 3.5% of the sample. The source material was peripheral blood. The receptor source for this set is a woman aged 18-29 years who had recovered from COVID-19.

A single count supports this clone. The rearrangement uses TRBV11-2 and TRBJ1-3, with no clear D. V lost 4 bases and J lost 2, with 18 bases in between. There are 17 residues in the CDR3. Germline loops: CDR1 SGHAT, CDR2 FQNNGV. In nucleotides, the CDR3 is TGTGCCAGCAGCTCAGAATCCAGGTTACCCCCTGGAAACACCATATATTTT. It encodes CASSSESRLPPGNTIYF.

A single count supports this clone. The CDR3: CASSQRRAKNIQYF. DNA of the CDR3: TGTGCCAGCAGCCAGCGGAGAGCCAAAAACATTCAGTACTTC. The chain couples TRBV3-1 (or the pseudogene TRBV3-2) to TRBJ2-4; D is undetermined. Per the germline V gene, CDR1 is LGHDT and CDR2 is YNNKEL (reference sequence). Deletions cut 3 bases from V and 0 bases from J, with 6 bases between. The CDR3 covers 14 residues.

CDR3 sequence (DNA): TGTGCCAGCAGCAAACGGCGGGACTACCTTAATGAGCAGTTCTTC. This gives the protein CASSKRRDYLNEQFF. This rearrangement joins TRBV7-9 to TRBJ2-1; 7 positions agree with TRBD2. The germline gives CDR1 SEHNR, CDR2 FQNEAQ (reference sequence). The CDR3 sequence is 15 residues long. The J segment lost 7 bases and the V segment lost 5 bases, leaving 11 bases of the junction unmatched.

CDR3 region: CASSKALSGLAGSVHTGELFF. The CDR3 DNA reads TGTGCCAGCAGCAAAGCGCTTTCAGGACTAGCGGGATCGGTTCACACCGGGGAGCTGTTTTTT. This chain connects TRBV21-1 to TRBJ2-2; the D call TRBD2 from the table was never checked on the DNA. TRBV21-1 is recorded as a pseudogene. This CDR3 region has 21 residues.

J is TRBJ2-3 and V is TRBV3-1 (or the pseudogene TRBV3-2), with D perhaps TRBD1 (9 bases). The CDR3 runs 18 residues. With 4 bases removed from V and 3 bases from J, the gap between germline ends came to 23 bases. The germline gives CDR1 LGHDT, CDR2 YNNKEL (reference sequence). CDR3 coding DNA: TGTGCCAGCAGCCCCCACGGGAGGGGGACAGGGTCGACAGATACGCAGTATTTT. This translates into CASSPHGRGTGSTDTQYF.

The chain carries TRBV24-1 and TRBJ1-2; no clear D gene. This CDR3 is 14 amino acids long. Per the germline V gene, CDR1 is KGHDR and CDR2 is SFDVKD. V was pared by 1 base and J by 4 bases, with 9 bases between. In nucleotides, the CDR3 is TGTGCCACCAGTGATTTCTACAGCTCCTATGGCTACACCTTC. It codes for CATSDFYSSYGYTF.

The chain carries TRBV25-1 and TRBJ2-7; D is ambiguous. The germline V gene encodes CDR1 MGHDK and CDR2 SYGVNS. Trimming pared 4 bases from V and 0 bases from J, leaving 7 bases between. The CDR3 contains 13 residues. CDR3 nucleotide sequence: TGTGCCAGCAGTGGCAGTCCCTCCTACGAGCAGTACGTC. Translation: CASSGSPSYEQYV.

The CDR3 protein is CASSSTGGVYGYTF. CDR3 nucleotides: TGTGCCAGCAGCTCGACAGGGGGCGTCTATGGCTACACCTTC. The chain couples TRBV27 to TRBJ1-2; 10 bases align to TRBD1. The J segment lost 4 bases and the V segment lost 6 bases, leaving 5 bases of the junction unmatched. Germline V lookup: CDR1 MNHEY, CDR2 SMNVEV (reference sequence). This CDR3 comprises 14 residues.

V gene TRBV6-5 combines with J gene TRBJ1-2; TRBD1 might be the D (5 bases). Germline-derived CDR1 and CDR2 are MNHEY and SVGAGI. The CDR3 totals 13 residues. V lost 8 bases, J lost 8 bases, and 18 bases lay in between. The chain's CDR3 is CASAKLGGGGYTF. CDR3 bases: TGTGCCAGCGCCAAGCTTGGGGGAGGGGGCTACACCTTC.

The V gene is TRBV29-1, the J gene TRBJ2-1; TRBD2 matches at 10 bases. The length of the CDR3 is 16 residues. V trimming: 0 bases; J trimming: 0 bases; junction bases outside the gene matches: 2. CDR1 is SQVTM and CDR2 is ANQGSEA in the germline V gene. CDR3 protein: CSVEEGTSDSYNEQFF. In DNA, the CDR3 is TGCAGCGTTGAAGAGGGGACTAGCGACTCCTACAATGAGCAGTTCTTC.

This clone was detected a few times. The J gene is TRBJ2-4, the V gene TRBV19; TRBD1 is a possible D gene (6 bases). The CDR3 is made up of 12 amino acids. The V gene lost 4 bases and the J gene lost 8 bases, with 9 bases spanning the gap. Germline values: CDR1 LNHDA, CDR2 SQIVND (reference sequence). CDR3 DNA: TGTGCCAGTAGTAGACGACAGGACATTCAGTACTTC. It specifies CASSRRQDIQYF.

The chain has TRBV18 and TRBJ2-1; possible D gene TRBD1, 5 bases. The CDR3 sequence is 17 residues long. In germline, CDR1 is KGHSH, CDR2 LQKENI. The V end lost 1 base, the J end lost 0 bases, and 13 bases lay between the germline ends. CDR3 nucleotide sequence: TGTGCCAGCTCACCACGGGGCCAGGGTAGCTCCTACAATGAGCAGTTCTTC. As protein: CASSPRGQGSSYNEQFF.

This clone was seen just once. The gene calls are TRBV18 and TRBJ1-2, with 8 bases lining up with TRBD1. The V gene end was trimmed by 5 bases and the J gene end by 3 bases; junction bases not matched to a gene: 2. This CDR3 comprises 13 residues. Germline V lookup: CDR1 KGHSH, CDR2 LQKENI. CDR3 sequence (DNA): TGTGCCAGCTCAGGGGGACAGGACTATGGCTACACCTTC. Translated: CASSGGQDYGYTF.

This clone came up once. The CDR3, as DNA: TGCGCCAGCAGCCAAGAACCGGGACAGTATTCCTACAATGAGCAGTTCTTC. Protein: CASSQEPGQYSYNEQFF. This chain joins TRBV4-3 and TRBJ2-1; 7 bases are a match to TRBD1. Germline trimming cut 0 bases from V and 1 base from J; bases unmatched to any gene: 6. In germline, CDR1 is LGHNA, CDR2 YSLEER. This CDR3 is built from 17 residues.

V is TRBV10-3 and J is TRBJ2-7, with a tentative D call TRBD1 (6 bases). With 0 bases removed from V and 1 base from J, the gap between germline ends came to 13 bases. The CDR3 covers 16 residues. Germline V lookup: CDR1 ENHRY, CDR2 SYGVKD. CDR3 region: CAISESLTGQSYEQYV. DNA of the CDR3: TGTGCCATCAGTGAGTCCCTGACCGGACAGTCCTACGAGCAGTACGTC.

The rearrangement joins TRBV5-1 to TRBJ2-1, with 10 bases lining up with TRBD2. The V and J ends lost 1 base and 7 bases, in that order; junction bases with no gene match: 8. The CDR3 sequence is 16 residues long. Germline V gives CDR1 SGHRS, CDR2 YFSETQ. CDR3 sequence (DNA): TGCGCCAGCAGCTTGATAGCTAGCGGGAGAATAAATGAGCAGTTCTTC. Its protein product is CASSLIASGRINEQFF.

This sequence joins TRBV20-1 and TRBJ1-1; perhaps TRBD1 as D (5 bases). CDR3 size: 13 residues. V was cut by 3 bases and J by 7 bases, with 15 bases left in between. The germline V gene encodes CDR1 DFQATT and CDR2 SNEGSKA (reference sequence). CDR3 nucleotide sequence: TGCAGTGCTAGTCCCAGGGTCCCTAGTGAAGCTTTCTTT. Its translation: CSASPRVPSEAFF.

CDR3 sequence (DNA): TGTGCCAGCAGTTACTCACCGGGACAGCAGAACACTGAAGCTTTCTTT. Translated: CASSYSPGQQNTEAFF. The V gene is TRBV6-5, the J gene TRBJ1-1, with 7 bases aligning to TRBD1. CDR3 length: 16 amino acids. Trimming at V came to 0 bases and at J to 1 base, leaving 5 bases not matched to a gene. The germline gives CDR1 MNHEY, CDR2 SVGAGI.

On this clone: Within the sample, other DNA sequences also encode this same CDR3. The CDR3 reads CASSVAGSTDTQYF. The CDR3 coding sequence is TGTGCCAGCAGCGTAGCGGGGTCCACAGATACGCAGTATTTT. The V call is TRBV9, the J call TRBJ2-3, with D possibly being TRBD2 (5 bases). This CDR3 spans 14 amino acids. V was pared by 0 bases and J by 2 bases, with 7 bases between. Germline V gene data show CDR1 as SGDLS and CDR2 as YYNGEE.

This clone was recorded once. The chain carries TRBV15 and TRBJ2-3, with 7 bases aligning to TRBD2. The germline V gene has CDR1 LNHNV and CDR2 YYDKDF (reference sequence). V was clipped by 8 bases and J by 2 bases; unmatched bases: 7. This CDR3 has 14 amino acids. The CDR3, as DNA: TGTGCCACCCATCGGGACTATACCACAGATACGCAGTATTTT. This gives the protein CATHRDYTTDTQYF.

V usage is TRBV7-9 and J usage is TRBJ1-2; D uncertain. The CDR3 covers 13 residues. Germline V gene lookup returns CDR1 SEHNR and CDR2 FQNEAQ (reference sequence). V was shortened by 1 base and J by 3 bases, with 6 bases between the two germline ends. The CDR3 region is CASSLGEYYGYTF. The CDR3 DNA reads as TGTGCCAGCAGCTTAGGCGAGTACTATGGCTACACCTTC.